The 5 T cell receptor beta chains reported below all come from one sample, sequenced in a study of control samples from healthy donors and cancer patients. Assay: immunoSEQ multiplex PCR; the TCRdb copy retains only in-frame clones and omits some. The repertoire holds some 130,000 clones, with just under 95% as singletons. The sequencing sample was made of blood. These receptors were collected from a man aged 30-40 years in good health.

The chain links TRBV7-2 to TRBJ2-2; D is ambiguous. The CDR3 runs to 18 residues. The ends were cut back, 0 bases at V and 0 bases at J, with 14 bases in the middle. In germline, CDR1 is SGHTA, CDR2 FQGNSA. In DNA, the CDR3 is TGTGCCAGCAGCTTAGCGCGGTTAGGCAGGACGAACACCGGGGAGCTGTTTTTT. It translates to CASSLARLGRTNTGELFF.

The chain links TRBV7-2 to TRBJ1-2; TRBD1 aligns across 7 bases. Germline V gene data show CDR1 as SGHTA and CDR2 as FQGNSA. The CDR3 spans 13 residues. Trimming removed 5 bases from V and 8 bases from J; junction bases left unmatched: 8. CDR3 sequence reads: CASSLEGAGGYTF. The CDR3 coding sequence is TGTGCCAGCAGCCTCGAGGGGGCGGGAGGCTACACCTTC. Looking up the rest from reference TRBV7-2 and TRBJ1-2 gives the full variable domain: GAGVSQSPSNKVTEKGKDVELRCDPISGHTALYWYRQSLGQGLEFLIYFQGNSAPDKSGLPSDRFSAERTGGSVSTLTIQRTQQEDSAVYLCASSLEGAGGYTFGSGTRLTVV.

The CDR3 spells CASSYKVRVTAEQYF. In nucleotides, the CDR3 is TGTGCCAGCAGTTACAAGGTCAGGGTTACGGCCGAGCAGTACTTC. V is TRBV6-7 and J is TRBJ2-7; D is perhaps TRBD1 (5 bases). TRBV6-7 has ORF status, its function being uncertain. Deletions cut 2 bases from V and 6 bases from J, with 17 bases between. The CDR3 loop spans 15 amino acids.

V gene TRBV15 combines with J gene TRBJ1-1; no clear D. Per germline, CDR1 LNHNV and CDR2 YYDKDF (reference sequence). The CDR3 spans 14 residues. Trimming removed 6 bases from V and 4 bases from J, with 15 bases in between. The DNA for the CDR3 is TGTGCCACCAGGCAGGAGACATACTCCACTGAAGCTTTCTTT. This translates into CATRQETYSTEAFF.

V and J are TRBV24-1 and TRBJ1-1; the match to TRBD1 covers 7 bases. Germline lookup yields CDR1 KGHDR and CDR2 SFDVKD. The CDR3 totals 13 residues. Losses at the gene ends were 2 bases for V and 5 bases for J; bases not matched to a gene: 1. The CDR3 DNA follows: TGTGCCACCAGTGATTCAGGGGGGACTGAAGCTTTCTTT. Its translation: CATSDSGGTEAFF.